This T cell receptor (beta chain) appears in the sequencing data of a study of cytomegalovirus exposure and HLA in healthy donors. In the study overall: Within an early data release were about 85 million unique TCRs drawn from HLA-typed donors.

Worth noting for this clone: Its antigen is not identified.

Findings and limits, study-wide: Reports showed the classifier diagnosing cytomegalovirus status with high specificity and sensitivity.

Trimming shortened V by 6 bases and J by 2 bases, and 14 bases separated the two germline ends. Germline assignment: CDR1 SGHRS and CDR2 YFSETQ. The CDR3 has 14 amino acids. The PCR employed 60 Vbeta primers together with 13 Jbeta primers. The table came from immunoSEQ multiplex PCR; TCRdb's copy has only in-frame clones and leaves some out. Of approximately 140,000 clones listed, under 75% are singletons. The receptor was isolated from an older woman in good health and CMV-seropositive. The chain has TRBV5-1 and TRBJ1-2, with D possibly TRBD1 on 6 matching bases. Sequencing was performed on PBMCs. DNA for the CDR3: TGCGCCAGCAAGGACTCCCAGGGGAACTATGGCTACACCTTC. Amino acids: CASKDSQGNYGYTF.